These 10 T cell receptor beta chains originate from one sample sequenced in a study of cytomegalovirus exposure and HLA in healthy donors. Use of 60 Vbeta and 13 Jbeta primers characterized the PCR. The method was immunoSEQ multiplex PCR; TCRdb's version includes in-frame clones alone and lacks a portion of them. This table holds approximately 110,000 clones, more than 65% found once. Source material: PBMCs. All receptors come from a woman aged 60 to 75 in good health and CMV-seropositive.

This chain's CDR3 is CASTTEAGRTQYF. For the CDR3, the DNA is TGCGCCAGCACCACCGAGGCAGGGCGGACCCAGTACTTC. The chain couples TRBV5-1 to TRBJ2-5; D may be TRBD1 (5 bases). V was pared by 6 bases and J by 7 bases, with 16 bases between. Germline V lookup: CDR1 SGHRS, CDR2 YFSETQ. The CDR3 length is 13 residues.

V gene TRBV6-6 combines with J gene TRBJ2-1, with TRBD1 matching over 9 bases. CDR1 MNHNY and CDR2 SVGAGI come from the germline V gene (reference sequence). With 2 bases clipped from V and 10 bases from J, the junction kept 6 bases outside the gene matches. The CDR3 loop spans 14 amino acids. The CDR3 region has the DNA TGTGCCAGCAGTTACCCGGGACAGGGTAACGAGCAGTTCTTC. Translating gives CASSYPGQGNEQFF.

The rearrangement links TRBV19 to TRBJ2-1; TRBD2 agrees at 7 bases. V dropped 2 bases and J dropped 4; count of bases not matched to a gene: 2. The germline gives CDR1 LNHDA, CDR2 SQIVND (reference sequence). The CDR3 sequence is 14 residues long. Here the CDR3 reads CASSIRREYNEQFF. In DNA, the CDR3 is TGTGCCAGTAGTATAAGGCGGGAGTACAATGAGCAGTTCTTC.

This sequence joins TRBV29-1 and TRBJ2-3; 8 nucleotides agree with TRBD2. V shed 7 bases, J shed 5 bases, and the junction held 17 bases outside the gene matches. The CDR3 has 16 residues. Germline CDR1 SQVTM, CDR2 ANQGSEA. CDR3 sequence: CSAKGVAGGVRDTQYF. Written as DNA, the CDR3 is TGCAGCGCAAAAGGGGTGGCGGGAGGTGTGAGAGATACGCAGTATTTT.

V gene TRBV7-2 combines with J gene TRBJ1-3; TRBD1 matches 8 bases. Germline assignment: CDR1 SGHTA and CDR2 FQGNSA. The CDR3 covers 16 residues. V trimming: 4 bases; J trimming: 3 bases; junction bases outside the gene matches: 8. CDR3 sequence: CASSSVGTGGGNTIYF. The CDR3 region has the DNA TGTGCCAGCAGCTCAGTGGGAACAGGGGGTGGAAACACCATATATTTT. Variable domain in full (rest from reference TRBV7-2 and TRBJ1-3): GAGVSQSPSNKVTEKGKDVELRCDPISGHTALYWYRQSLGQGLEFLIYFQGNSAPDKSGLPSDRFSAERTGGSVSTLTIQRTQQEDSAVYLCASSSVGTGGGNTIYFGEGSWLTVV.

This chain joins TRBV9 and TRBJ2-7; the match to TRBD2 covers 12 bases. Trimming at V came to 4 bases and at J to 3 bases, leaving 11 bases not matched to a gene. This CDR3 region has 17 residues. The germline CDR1 and CDR2 sequences are SGDLS and YYNGEE. The CDR3 reads CASSPTAGLAGNYEQYF. In DNA, the CDR3 is TGTGCCAGCAGCCCGACGGCGGGACTAGCGGGTAACTACGAGCAGTACTTC.

This clone was observed a few times. This same CDR3 is encoded by further DNA sequences in the sample. The J gene is TRBJ2-7, the V gene TRBV25-1; 10 bases map to TRBD1. V was clipped by 6 bases and J by 4 bases; unmatched bases: 3. The CDR3 length is 13 residues. Germline CDR1 and CDR2: MGHDK and SYGVNS. CDR3 sequence reads: CASRGTGVYEQYF. DNA of the CDR3: TGTGCCAGCAGAGGGACAGGGGTGTACGAGCAGTACTTC.

The V call is TRBV19, the J call TRBJ2-5; the match to TRBD2 covers 7 bases. The germline V gene has CDR1 LNHDA and CDR2 SQIVND (reference sequence). The CDR3 is made up of 14 amino acids. The ends lost 4 bases at V and 2 bases at J; junction bases unmatched: 4. In DNA form, the CDR3 reads TGTGCCAGTAGTACCAGGGACTATCAAGAGACCCAGTACTTC. This encodes CASSTRDYQETQYF.

This clone was seen just once. V and J are TRBV6-6 and TRBJ2-7; no definite D call. CDR1 is MNHNY and CDR2 is SVGAGI in the germline V gene (reference sequence). Trimming left V 5 bases short and J 3 bases short, with 11 bases between. The CDR3 runs 13 residues. The CDR3 nucleotides read TGTGCCAGCAGTAGAACAGAGAGCTACGAGCAGTACTTC. Protein product: CASSRTESYEQYF.

The chain couples TRBV9 to TRBJ2-3; D is possibly TRBD2 (5 bases). Trimming removed 1 base from V and 6 bases from J, with 12 bases in between. The CDR3 is 14 amino acids. Germline CDR1 SGDLS, CDR2 YYNGEE. The DNA for the CDR3 is TGTGCCAGCAGCGTAACAAGCGGCGGGGATACGCAGTATTTT. This translates into CASSVTSGGDTQYF.